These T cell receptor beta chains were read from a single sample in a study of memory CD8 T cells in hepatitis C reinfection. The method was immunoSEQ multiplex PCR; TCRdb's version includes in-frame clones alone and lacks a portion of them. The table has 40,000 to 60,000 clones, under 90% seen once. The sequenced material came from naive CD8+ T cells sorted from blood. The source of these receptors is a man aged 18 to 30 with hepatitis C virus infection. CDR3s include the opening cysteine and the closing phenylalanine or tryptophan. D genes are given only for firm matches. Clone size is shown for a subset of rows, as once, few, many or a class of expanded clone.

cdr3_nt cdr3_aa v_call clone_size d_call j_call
TGTGCCAGCAGCTTAGCCGGGCAGGGTCTTGATGAGCAGTTCTTC CASSLAGQGLDEQFF TRBV7-2 NA NA TRBJ2-1
TGTGCCAGCAGCTTAGGGACAGGGAACTATGGCTACACCTTC CASSLGTGNYGYTF TRBV7-8 NA TRBD1 TRBJ1-2
TGTGCCAGCAGACGGACAGGGAATGTCAACTATGGCTACACCTTC CASRRTGNVNYGYTF TRBV7-9 NA TRBD1 TRBJ1-2
TGTGCCAGCAGTTTAGGTCTGAGATACAATGAGCAGTTCTTC CASSLGLRYNEQFF TRBV27 NA NA TRBJ2-1
TGTGCTAGTGGTTTGGTACCGGGGGATACGCAGTATTTT CASGLVPGDTQYF TRBV12-5 NA NA TRBJ2-3
TGTGCCAGCAGCTTAGGAGGGGGCGGGGAGCTGTTTTTT CASSLGGGGELFF TRBV11-2 once NA TRBJ2-2
TGTGCCAACAAGGGACTTCACCCCCTCCACGAGCAGTACTTC CANKGLHPLHEQYF TRBV19 NA NA TRBJ2-7
TGTGCCACCTTTGTGGGACTAGCCACAGATACGCAGTATTTT CATFVGLATDTQYF TRBV28 once TRBD2 TRBJ2-3
TGCGCCAGCAGCGACCTGGAGGTTACGAACACCGGGGAGCTGTTTTTT CASSDLEVTNTGELFF TRBV4-1 NA NA TRBJ2-2
TGTGCCAGCGGGGGGACGGGAAACATTCAGTACTTC CASGGTGNIQYF TRBV5-4 NA NA TRBJ2-4
TGTGCCAGCAGTTGGGAGCTTTCTAGCACAGATACGCAGTATTTT CASSWELSSTDTQYF TRBV27 NA NA TRBJ2-3
TGTGCCAGCAGCCGAGGTACTCAGCCCCAGCATTTT CASSRGTQPQHF TRBV7-9 few NA TRBJ1-5
TGTGCCAGCAGTTACTCCGGCGGAGAGCAGTTCTTC CASSYSGGEQFF TRBV6-6 NA NA TRBJ2-1
TGTGCCAGCAGCTTGGGAGGGGGCGGCTACACCTTC CASSLGGGGYTF TRBV5-6 NA TRBD1 TRBJ1-2
TGCGCCAGCAGCCAAGAAACTAGCACAGATACGCAGTATTTT CASSQETSTDTQYF TRBV4-3 NA NA TRBJ2-3
TGTGCCAGCAGCCTGGGACAGGGGGCGGGCAACATTCAGTACTTC CASSLGQGAGNIQYF TRBV7-9 NA TRBD1 TRBJ2-4
TGTGCCAGCAGTTACGGGGTTGCGGGGGGGCCCCAGTTCTTC CASSYGVAGGPQFF TRBV6-5 NA TRBD2 TRBJ2-1
TGTGCCAGCAGCGTATCGTCTGAGCAGTTCTTC CASSVSSEQFF TRBV9 NA NA TRBJ2-1
TGTGCCAGCAGCACATTCGCCCAGGCCCCCGGAAACACCATATATTTT CASSTFAQAPGNTIYF TRBV7-9 NA NA TRBJ1-3
TGCGCCAGCAGCCAAGATCACGGGTTCCCCTACGAGCAGTACTTC CASSQDHGFPYEQYF TRBV4-1 NA NA TRBJ2-7
TGTGCCAGCAGGGCGCTAGGGGCCGGCACTGAAGCTTTCTTT CASRALGAGTEAFF TRBV25-1 NA NA TRBJ1-1
TGTGCCAGCAGCGTCGGACTAGCGGACGCAGATACGCAGTATTTT CASSVGLADADTQYF TRBV9 once TRBD2 TRBJ2-3